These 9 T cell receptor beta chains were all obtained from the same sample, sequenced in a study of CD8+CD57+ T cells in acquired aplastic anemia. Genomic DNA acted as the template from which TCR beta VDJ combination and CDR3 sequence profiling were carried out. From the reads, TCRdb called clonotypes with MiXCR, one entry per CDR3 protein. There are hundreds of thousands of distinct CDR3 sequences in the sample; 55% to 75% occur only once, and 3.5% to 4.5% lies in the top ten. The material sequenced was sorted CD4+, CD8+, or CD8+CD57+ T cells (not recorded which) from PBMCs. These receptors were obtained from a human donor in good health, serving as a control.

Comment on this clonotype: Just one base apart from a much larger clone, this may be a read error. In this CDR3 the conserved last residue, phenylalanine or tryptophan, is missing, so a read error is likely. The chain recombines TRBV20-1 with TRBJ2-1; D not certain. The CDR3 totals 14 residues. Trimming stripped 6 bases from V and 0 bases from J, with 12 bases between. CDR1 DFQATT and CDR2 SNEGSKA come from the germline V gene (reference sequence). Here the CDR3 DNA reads TGCAGTGCCGCCGACTTGAGCTCCTACAATGAGCAGTTCCTC. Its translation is CSAADLSSYNEQFL.

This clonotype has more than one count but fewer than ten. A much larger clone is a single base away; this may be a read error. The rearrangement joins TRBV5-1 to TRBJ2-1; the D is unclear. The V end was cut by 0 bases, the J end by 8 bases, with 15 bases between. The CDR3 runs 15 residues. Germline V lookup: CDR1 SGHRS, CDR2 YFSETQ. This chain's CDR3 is CASSLVASETDEQFF. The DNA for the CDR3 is TGCGCCAGCAGCTTGGTCGCGAGCGAGACGGATGAGCAGTTCTTC. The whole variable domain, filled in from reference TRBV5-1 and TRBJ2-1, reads KAGVTQTPRYLIKTRGQQVTLSCSPISGHRSVSWYQQTPGQGLQFLFEYFSETQRNKGNFPGRFSGRQFSNSRSEMNVSTLELGDSALYLCASSLVASETDEQFFGPGTRLTVL.

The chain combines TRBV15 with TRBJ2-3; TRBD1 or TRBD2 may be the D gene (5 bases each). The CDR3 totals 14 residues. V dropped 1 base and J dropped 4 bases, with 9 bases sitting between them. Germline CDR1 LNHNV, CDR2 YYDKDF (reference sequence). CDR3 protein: CATSRGDVPDTQYF. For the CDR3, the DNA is TGTGCCACCAGCAGAGGGGACGTACCAGATACGCAGTATTTT.

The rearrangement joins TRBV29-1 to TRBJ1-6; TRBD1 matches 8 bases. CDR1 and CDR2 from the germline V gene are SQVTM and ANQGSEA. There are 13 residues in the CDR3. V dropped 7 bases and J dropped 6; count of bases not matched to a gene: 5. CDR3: CSAGQGGNSPLHF. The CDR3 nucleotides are TGCAGCGCCGGACAGGGCGGTAATTCACCCCTCCACTTT.

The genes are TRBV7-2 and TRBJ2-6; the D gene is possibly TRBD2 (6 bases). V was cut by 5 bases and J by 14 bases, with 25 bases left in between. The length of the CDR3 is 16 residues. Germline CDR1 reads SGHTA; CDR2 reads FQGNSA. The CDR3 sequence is CASSLTRQQETQFLTF. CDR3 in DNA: TGTGCCAGCAGCCTGACTAGACAGCAAGAGACCCAGTTCCTGACTTTC.

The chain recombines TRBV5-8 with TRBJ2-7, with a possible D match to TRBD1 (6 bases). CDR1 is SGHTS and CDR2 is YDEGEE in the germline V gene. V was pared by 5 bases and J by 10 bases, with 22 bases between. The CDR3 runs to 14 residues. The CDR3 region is CASSSQGLPLGQYF. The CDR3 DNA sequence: TGTGCCAGCAGTTCCCAGGGGCTCCCCCTCGGTCAGTACTTC.

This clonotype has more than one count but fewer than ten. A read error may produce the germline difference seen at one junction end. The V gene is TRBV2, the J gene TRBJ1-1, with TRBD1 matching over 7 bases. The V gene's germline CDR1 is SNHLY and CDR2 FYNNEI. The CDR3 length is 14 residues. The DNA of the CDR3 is TGCGCCAGCAGTCAACTACAGGGGAGCACTGAAGCTTTCTTT. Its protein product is CASSQLQGSTEAFF.

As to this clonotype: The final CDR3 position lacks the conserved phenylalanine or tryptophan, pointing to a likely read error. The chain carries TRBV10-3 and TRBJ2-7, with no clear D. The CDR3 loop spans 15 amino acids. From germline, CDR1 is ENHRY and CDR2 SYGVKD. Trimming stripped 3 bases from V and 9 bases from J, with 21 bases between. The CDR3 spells CAISDVRNHPAAQYI. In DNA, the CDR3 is TGTGCCATCAGTGACGTGCGGAACCACCCGGCCGCGCAGTACATC.

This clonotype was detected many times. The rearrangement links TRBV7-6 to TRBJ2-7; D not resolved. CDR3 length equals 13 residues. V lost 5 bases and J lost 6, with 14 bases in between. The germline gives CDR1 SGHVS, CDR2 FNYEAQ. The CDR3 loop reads CASSNGVAREQYF. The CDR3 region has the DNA TGTGCCAGCAGCAACGGAGTCGCCCGCGAGCAGTACTTC.